The 15 T cell receptor beta chains given below trace back to one sample, sequenced in a study of T cells after yellow fever vaccination. Each CDR3 protein is one row after TCRdb ran MiXCR on the 5' RACE reads. Here the sample spans 500,000 to 650,000 distinct CDR3 sequences, 9% to 15% being singletons. This specimen consisted of PBMCs, obtained on the day of the yellow fever booster vaccination. The receptors were gathered from a man aged 25-45 years who received the YFV17D yellow fever vaccine.

This chain links TRBV4-3 with TRBJ2-7; TRBD1 aligns across 7 bases. Germline CDR1 and CDR2: LGHNA and YSLEER. The V gene end was trimmed by 4 bases and the J gene end by 4 bases; junction bases not matched to a gene: 10. This CDR3 spans 15 amino acids. CDR3 residues: CASSLWPGQQYEQYF. The CDR3 nucleotides read TGCGCCAGCAGCCTATGGCCGGGACAGCAATACGAGCAGTACTTC.

This sequence joins TRBV5-1 and TRBJ2-3, with 8 bases aligning to TRBD1. Germline V gene data show CDR1 as SGHRS and CDR2 as YFSETQ. Trimming removed 3 bases from V and 0 bases from J; junction bases left unmatched: 15. This CDR3 is built from 19 residues. CDR3 amino acids: CASSSGGESSLSSTDTQYF. The CDR3 DNA is TGCGCCAGCAGCTCAGGGGGCGAGTCGTCCTTATCTAGCACAGATACGCAGTATTTT. Supplemented by reference TRBV5-1 and TRBJ2-3, the full variable domain reads KAGVTQTPRYLIKTRGQQVTLSCSPISGHRSVSWYQQTPGQGLQFLFEYFSETQRNKGNFPGRFSGRQFSNSRSEMNVSTLELGDSALYLCASSSGGESSLSSTDTQYFGPGTRLTVL.

The sample holds a few counts of this clonotype. The chain has TRBV4-1 and TRBJ1-2; D not resolved. The CDR3 spans 14 residues. Trimming took 4 bases from V and 1 from J, leaving 10 bases between them. Germline CDR1 is MGHRA and CDR2 is YSYEKL. This CDR3 reads CASSPTADNYGYTF. The CDR3 region has the DNA TGCGCCAGCAGCCCTACGGCCGATAACTATGGCTACACCTTC.

The chain has TRBV2 and TRBJ2-5; no firm D call. CDR3 length: 13 residues. V lost 5 bases and J lost 0, with 7 bases in between. In germline, CDR1 is SNHLY, CDR2 FYNNEI. The DNA of the CDR3 is TGTGCCAGCAGTCCCCAGAACCAAGAGACCCAGTACTTC. It translates to CASSPQNQETQYF.

This clonotype was seen at least ten times. This chain uses TRBV4-3 with TRBJ1-1; D gene unclear. Between the trimmed V and J ends, which lost 0 bases and 1 base, there was a span of 3 bases. Germline lookup yields CDR1 LGHNA and CDR2 YSLEER. CDR3 length equals 13 residues. The CDR3 coding sequence is TGCGCCAGCAGCCAAGAGCAGAACACTGAAGCTTTCTTT. Amino acid sequence: CASSQEQNTEAFF.

This clonotype was seen repeatedly, ten times or more. The rearrangement links TRBV10-3 to TRBJ1-6; D gene ambiguous. CDR3 length: 14 residues. Trimming pared 10 bases from V and 5 bases from J, leaving 15 bases between. Germline V gene lookup returns CDR1 ENHRY and CDR2 SYGVKD. CDR3 amino acids: CATGVAGNNSPLHF. CDR3 sequence (DNA): TGTGCCACTGGCGTAGCGGGGAATAATTCACCCCTCCACTTT.

The J gene is TRBJ1-5, the V gene TRBV7-8; possibly TRBD1 for D (5 bases). This CDR3 region has 15 residues. The V and J ends lost 1 base and 7 bases respectively, with 14 bases between them. Germline assignment: CDR1 SGHVS and CDR2 FQNEAQ. Here the CDR3 reads CASSLEWAGRQPQHF. DNA for the CDR3: TGTGCCAGCAGCTTAGAATGGGCGGGGCGGCAGCCCCAGCATTTT.

In its sample, this clonotype was seen a few times. In DNA, the CDR3 is TGTGCCACCGCGACAGGGAGGTACGAGCAGTACTTC. Residues: CATATGRYEQYF. The chain recombines TRBV10-3 with TRBJ2-7; a weak D match, TRBD1 (7 bases). In germline, CDR1 is ENHRY, CDR2 SYGVKD. Between the trimmed V and J ends, which lost 10 bases and 4 bases, there was a span of 14 bases. The CDR3 has 12 amino acids.

V is TRBV6-6 and J is TRBJ1-5; the match to TRBD1 covers 8 bases. The CDR3 runs to 13 residues. V lost 6 bases and J lost 6; bases outside the gene matches: 4. The V gene's germline CDR1 is MNHNY and CDR2 SVGAGI (reference sequence). As DNA, the CDR3 is TGTGCCAGCAGGAGACAGGGGCTTCAGCCCCAGCATTTT. Its protein is CASRRQGLQPQHF.

This clonotype was detected only a few times. The chain combines TRBV20-1 with TRBJ1-5; 7 positions agree with TRBD1. V shed 3 bases, J shed 3 bases, and the junction held 5 bases outside the gene matches. The CDR3 spans 14 residues. Germline V gives CDR1 DFQATT, CDR2 SNEGSKA (reference sequence). In nucleotides, the CDR3 is TGCAGTGCTAGGGGGACAGACTACAATCAGCCCCAGCATTTT. Encoded protein: CSARGTDYNQPQHF.

This clonotype has a handful of counts. The chain is built from TRBV6-1 and TRBJ2-7; 10 nucleotides line up with TRBD1. This CDR3 has 16 amino acids. The V gene end was trimmed by 6 bases and the J gene end by 1 base; junction bases not matched to a gene: 9. Germline V gene sequence: CDR1 MNHNS, CDR2 SASEGT. The CDR3 is CASRPGTGAGSYEQYF. Written as DNA, the CDR3 is TGTGCCAGCAGACCCGGGACAGGGGCAGGGTCCTACGAGCAGTACTTC.

This chain links TRBV6-5 with TRBJ2-5, with D possibly TRBD1 on 5 matching bases. There are 14 residues in the CDR3. Deletions cut 0 bases from V and 7 bases from J, with 12 bases between. Germline CDR1 and CDR2: MNHEY and SVGAGI. CDR3 amino acids: CASSYSIQGGTQYF. The CDR3 DNA sequence: TGTGCCAGCAGTTACTCGATTCAGGGCGGGACCCAGTACTTC.

The chain links TRBV10-3 to TRBJ2-5, with D possibly being TRBD2 (6 bases). The germline gives CDR1 ENHRY, CDR2 SYGVKD. Trimming removed 10 bases at V and 5 bases at J, with 20 bases between. This CDR3 is 14 amino acids long. The CDR3 is CATGSSVDWETQYF. CDR3 in DNA: TGTGCCACCGGGTCTAGCGTTGATTGGGAGACCCAGTACTTC.

The rearrangement joins TRBV5-6 to TRBJ1-3; D is uncertain. V was trimmed by 2 bases and J by 6 bases, leaving 3 bases between them. Germline V lookup: CDR1 SGHDT, CDR2 YYEEEE. The CDR3 is 11 amino acids. CDR3 sequence (DNA): TGTGCCAGCAGCTTCATAAACACCATATATTTT. The encoded protein is CASSFINTIYF.

This clonotype occurred a few times. The chain couples TRBV10-3 to TRBJ2-2, with D possibly TRBD2 on 5 matching bases. Trimming pared 3 bases from V and 7 bases from J, leaving 9 bases between. CDR1 and CDR2 from the germline V gene are ENHRY and SYGVKD. This CDR3 has 13 amino acids. The chain's CDR3 is CAISEGGVGELFF. The CDR3 coding sequence is TGTGCCATCAGTGAAGGAGGTGTCGGGGAGCTGTTTTTT.